This T cell receptor (beta chain) came from a study of shared clonotypes between healthy human individuals. Some clones are missing from TCRdb's copy, which holds only in-frame ones; the method was immunoSEQ multiplex PCR. The sample lists more than 1,200,000 clones, approximately 98.5% occurring once. The ends were cut back, 4 bases at V and 2 bases at J, with 14 bases in the middle. Germline CDR1 and CDR2: KGHSH and LQKENI. The CDR3 is 15 residues long. The material sequenced was naive CD4+ T cells sorted from blood. Subset reported: CD45RA+ positively selected. J is TRBJ1-1 and V is TRBV18; tentatively, D is TRBD1 (5 bases). The receptor was derived from a young man in good health. CDR3 loop: CASSRGLRDNTEAFF. CDR3 DNA sequence: TGTGCCAGCTCACGAGGACTAAGGGACAACACTGAAGCTTTCTTT.